This TCR beta chain came from a study of blood T cell repertoires in COVID-19. About the study: COVID-19 samples, acute and convalescent, were from the United States, Italy and Spain. From T cells, B-cell-depleted T cells, or PBMCs came the material, which was cDNA or gDNA.

Under the authors' procedure: Amplifying reference gene primers gave estimates of nucleated cell counts. Clones were read by immunoSEQ multiplex PCR, and TCRdb kept only the in-frame ones, dropping some. V and J calls and clone size are as listed in that table; D and trimming were resolved from the DNA. The sample carries some 200,000 clones, 86% recorded once. Trimming cost V 10 bases and J 2 bases, with 6 bases left between them. The length of the CDR3 is 11 residues. The V gene's germline CDR1 is MDHEN and CDR2 SYDVKM. Patients at the Seattle site were enrolled during active infection and followed longitudinally.

This clonotype was obtained from a woman aged 55-70 years with COVID-19, enrolled during active disease. The chain is built from TRBV28 and TRBJ1-5; D is unclear. The specimen sequenced was peripheral blood. CDR3: CATHGNQPQHF. The CDR3 DNA reads TGTGCCACCCATGGCAATCAGCCCCAGCATTTT.